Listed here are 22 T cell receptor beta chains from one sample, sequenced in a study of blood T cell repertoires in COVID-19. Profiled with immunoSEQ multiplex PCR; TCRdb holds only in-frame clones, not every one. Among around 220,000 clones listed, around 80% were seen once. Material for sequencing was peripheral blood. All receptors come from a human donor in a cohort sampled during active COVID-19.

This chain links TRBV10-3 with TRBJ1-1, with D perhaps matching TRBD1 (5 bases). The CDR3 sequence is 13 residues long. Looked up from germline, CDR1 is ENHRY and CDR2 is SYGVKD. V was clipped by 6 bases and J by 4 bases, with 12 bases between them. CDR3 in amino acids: CAISALGPTEAFF. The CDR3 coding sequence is TGTGCCATCAGCGCCTTGGGGCCCACTGAAGCTTTCTTT.

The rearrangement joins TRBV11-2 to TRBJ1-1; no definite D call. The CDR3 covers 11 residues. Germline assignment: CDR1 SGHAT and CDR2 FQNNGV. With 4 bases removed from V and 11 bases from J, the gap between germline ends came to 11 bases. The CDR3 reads CASSSTLQAFF. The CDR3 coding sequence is TGTGCCAGCAGCTCCACTTTACAGGCTTTCTTT.

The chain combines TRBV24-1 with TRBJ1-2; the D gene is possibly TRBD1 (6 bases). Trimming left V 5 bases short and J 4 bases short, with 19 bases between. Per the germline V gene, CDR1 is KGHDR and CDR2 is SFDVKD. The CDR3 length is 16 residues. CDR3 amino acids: CATSGQQGTSTYGYTF. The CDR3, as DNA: TGTGCCACCAGTGGTCAGCAGGGGACCTCAACCTATGGCTACACCTTC.

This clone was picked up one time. DNA of the CDR3: TGTGCCAGCAGTTTATACCGGACGGGAGATAATTCACCCCTCCACTTT. It codes for CASSLYRTGDNSPLHF. The gene calls are TRBV27 and TRBJ1-6; the D is unclear. CDR3 length: 16 amino acids. V lost 1 base to trimming and J lost 5 bases, with 12 bases between them. Germline V gene data show CDR1 as MNHEY and CDR2 as SMNVEV (reference sequence).

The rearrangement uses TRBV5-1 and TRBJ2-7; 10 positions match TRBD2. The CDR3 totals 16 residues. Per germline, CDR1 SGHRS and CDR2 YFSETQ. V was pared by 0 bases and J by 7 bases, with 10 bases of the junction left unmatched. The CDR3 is CASSLAKREGRDEQYF. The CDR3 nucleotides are TGCGCCAGCAGCTTGGCGAAGCGGGAGGGCCGGGATGAGCAGTACTTC.

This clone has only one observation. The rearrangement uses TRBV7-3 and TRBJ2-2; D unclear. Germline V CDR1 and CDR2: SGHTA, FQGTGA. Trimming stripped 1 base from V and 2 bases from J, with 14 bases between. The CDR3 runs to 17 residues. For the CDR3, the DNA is TGTGCCAGCAGCTTAATAGGTCTGCAGGCCAACACCGGGGAGCTGTTTTTT. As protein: CASSLIGLQANTGELFF.

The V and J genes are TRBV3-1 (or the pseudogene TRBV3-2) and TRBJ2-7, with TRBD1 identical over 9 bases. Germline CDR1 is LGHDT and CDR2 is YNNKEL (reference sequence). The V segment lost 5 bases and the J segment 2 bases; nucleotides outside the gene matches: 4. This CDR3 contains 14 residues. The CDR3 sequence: CASSSGQGPYEQYF. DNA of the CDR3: TGTGCCAGCAGCTCGGGACAGGGTCCCTACGAGCAGTACTTC.

CDR3 region: CASSFGSASYNEQFF. The CDR3 DNA reads as TGTGCCAGCAGTTTTGGTAGCGCGAGCTACAATGAGCAGTTCTTC. V usage is TRBV28 and J usage is TRBJ2-1; D might be TRBD2 (5 bases). Trimming took 3 bases from V and 3 from J, leaving 12 bases between them. The CDR3 runs 15 residues. Germline values: CDR1 MDHEN, CDR2 SYDVKM. The variable domain in full, completed from reference TRBV28 and TRBJ2-1, reads DVKVTQSSRYLVKRTGEKVFLECVQDMDHENMFWYRQDPGLGLRLIYFSYDVKMKEKGDIPEGYSVSREKKERFSLILESASTNQTSMYLCASSFGSASYNEQFFGPGTRLTVL.

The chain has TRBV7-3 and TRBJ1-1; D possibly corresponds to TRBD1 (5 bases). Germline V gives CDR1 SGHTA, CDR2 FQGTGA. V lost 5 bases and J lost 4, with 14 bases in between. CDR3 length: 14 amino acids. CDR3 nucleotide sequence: TGTGCCAGCAGCCTCGGGGGGTTTTCCACTGAAGCTTTCTTT. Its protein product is CASSLGGFSTEAFF.

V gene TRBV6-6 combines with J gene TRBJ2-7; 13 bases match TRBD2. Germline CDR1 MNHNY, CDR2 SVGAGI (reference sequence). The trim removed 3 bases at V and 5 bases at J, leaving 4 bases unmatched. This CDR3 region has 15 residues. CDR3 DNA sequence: TGTGCCAGCAGTTATTCCGGGACTAGCGGGAACGAGCAGTACTTC. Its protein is CASSYSGTSGNEQYF.

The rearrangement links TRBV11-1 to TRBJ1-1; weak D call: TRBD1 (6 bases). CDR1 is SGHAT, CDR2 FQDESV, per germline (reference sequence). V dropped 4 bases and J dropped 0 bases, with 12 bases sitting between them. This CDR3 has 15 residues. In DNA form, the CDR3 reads TGTGCCAGCAGCTACGGACAGACCATGAACACTGAAGCTTTCTTT. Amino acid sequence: CASSYGQTMNTEAFF.

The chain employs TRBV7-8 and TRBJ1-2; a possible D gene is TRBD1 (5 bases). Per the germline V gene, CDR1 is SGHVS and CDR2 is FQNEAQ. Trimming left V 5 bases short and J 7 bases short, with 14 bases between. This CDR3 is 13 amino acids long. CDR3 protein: CASSQGQWSGYTF. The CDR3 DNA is TGTGCCAGCAGCCAAGGACAATGGAGTGGCTACACCTTC. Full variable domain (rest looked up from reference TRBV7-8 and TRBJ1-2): GAGVSQSPRYKVAKRGQDVALRCDPISGHVSLFWYQQALGQGPEFLTYFQNEAQLDKSGLPSDRFFAERPEGSVSTLKIQRTQQEDSAVYLCASSQGQWSGYTFGSGTRLTVV.

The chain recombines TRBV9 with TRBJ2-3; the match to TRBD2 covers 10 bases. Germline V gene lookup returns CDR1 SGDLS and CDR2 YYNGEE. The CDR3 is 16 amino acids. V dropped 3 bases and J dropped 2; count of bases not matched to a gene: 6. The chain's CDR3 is CASSAPGLALTDTQYF. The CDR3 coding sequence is TGTGCCAGCAGCGCCCCGGGACTAGCGCTCACAGATACGCAGTATTTT. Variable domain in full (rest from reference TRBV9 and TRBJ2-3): DSGVTQTPKHLITATGQRVTLRCSPRSGDLSVYWYQQSLDQGLQFLIQYYNGEERAKGNILERFSAQQFPDLHSELNLSSLELGDSALYFCASSAPGLALTDTQYFGPGTRLTVL.

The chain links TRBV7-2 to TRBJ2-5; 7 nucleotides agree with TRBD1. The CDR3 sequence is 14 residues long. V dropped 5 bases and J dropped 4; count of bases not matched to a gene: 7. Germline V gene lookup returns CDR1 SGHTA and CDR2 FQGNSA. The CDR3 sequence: CASSLRGRGETQYF. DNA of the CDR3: TGTGCCAGCAGCCTCAGGGGGAGAGGAGAGACCCAGTACTTC.

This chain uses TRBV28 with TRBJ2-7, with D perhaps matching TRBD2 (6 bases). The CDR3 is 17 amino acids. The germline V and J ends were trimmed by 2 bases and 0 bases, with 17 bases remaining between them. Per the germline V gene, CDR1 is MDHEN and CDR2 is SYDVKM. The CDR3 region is CASSLRASAYSSYEQYF. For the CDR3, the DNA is TGTGCCAGCAGTTTACGGGCTAGCGCCTATTCCTCCTACGAGCAGTACTTC.

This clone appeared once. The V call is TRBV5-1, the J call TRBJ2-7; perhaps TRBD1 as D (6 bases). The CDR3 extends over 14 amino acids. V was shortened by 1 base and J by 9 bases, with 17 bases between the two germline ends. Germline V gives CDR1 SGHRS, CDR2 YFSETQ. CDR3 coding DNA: TGCGCCAGCAGCTTGTCCAGTGTGGAAGGGGGGCAGTACTTC. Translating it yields CASSLSSVEGGQYF.

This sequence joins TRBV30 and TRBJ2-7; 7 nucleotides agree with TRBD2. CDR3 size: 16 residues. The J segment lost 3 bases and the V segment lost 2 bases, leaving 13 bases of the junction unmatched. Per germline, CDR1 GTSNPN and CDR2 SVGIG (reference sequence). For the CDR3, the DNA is TGTGCCTGGAGTCTCATTGGGGGGGAGCAATTCTACGAGCAGTACTTC. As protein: CAWSLIGGEQFYEQYF. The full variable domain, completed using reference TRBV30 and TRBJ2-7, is SQTIHQWPATLVQPVGSPLSLECTVEGTSNPNLYWYRQAAGRGLQLLFYSVGIGQISSEVPQNLSASRPQDRQFILSSKKLLLSDSGFYLCAWSLIGGEQFYEQYFGPGTRLTVT.

The CDR3 here is CASRHDWSRTGELFF. The CDR3, as DNA: TGTGCCAGCAGACACGACTGGTCTCGTACCGGGGAGCTGTTTTTT. The chain recombines TRBV3-1 (or the pseudogene TRBV3-2) with TRBJ2-2; D ambiguous. The CDR3 contains 15 residues. CDR1 is LGHDT and CDR2 is YNNKEL in the germline V gene (reference sequence). V dropped 6 bases and J dropped 5 bases, with 16 bases sitting between them.

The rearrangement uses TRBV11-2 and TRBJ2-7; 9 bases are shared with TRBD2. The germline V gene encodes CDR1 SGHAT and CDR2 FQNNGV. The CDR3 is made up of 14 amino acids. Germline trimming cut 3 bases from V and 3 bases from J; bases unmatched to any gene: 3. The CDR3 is CASSFLREGYEQYF. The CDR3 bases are TGTGCCAGCAGCTTCCTGCGGGAGGGCTACGAGCAGTACTTC.

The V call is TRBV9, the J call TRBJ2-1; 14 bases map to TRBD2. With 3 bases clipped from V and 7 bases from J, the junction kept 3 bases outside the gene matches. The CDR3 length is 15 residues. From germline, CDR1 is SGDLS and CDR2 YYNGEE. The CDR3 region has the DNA TGTGCCAGCAGCGGGGGACTAGCGGGAGAAAATGAGCAGTTCTTC. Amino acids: CASSGGLAGENEQFF.

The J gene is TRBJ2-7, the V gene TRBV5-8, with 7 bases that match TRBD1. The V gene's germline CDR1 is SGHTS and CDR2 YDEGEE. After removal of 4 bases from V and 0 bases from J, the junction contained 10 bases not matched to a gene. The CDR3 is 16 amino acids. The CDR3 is CASSVVGTVSSYEQYF. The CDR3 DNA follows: TGTGCCAGCAGCGTGGTGGGGACAGTCTCCTCCTACGAGCAGTACTTC. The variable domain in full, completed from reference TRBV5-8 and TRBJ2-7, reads EAGVTQSPTHLIKTRGQQATLRCSPISGHTSVYWYQQALGLGLQFLLWYDEGEERNRGNFPPRFSGRQFPNYSSELNVNALELEDSALYLCASSVVGTVSSYEQYFGPGTRLTVT.

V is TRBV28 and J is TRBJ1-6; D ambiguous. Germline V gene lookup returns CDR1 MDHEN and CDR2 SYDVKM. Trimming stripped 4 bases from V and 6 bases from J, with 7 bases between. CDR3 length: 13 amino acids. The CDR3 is CASSYQANSPLHF. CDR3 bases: TGTGCCAGCAGTTACCAAGCTAATTCACCCCTCCACTTT.